The 27 T cell receptor beta chains listed next were all sequenced from one sample in a study of CD8+ T cells in alopecia areata. Isolated RNA was reverse transcribed into cDNA used as the sequencing template. The repertoire was sequenced with immunoSEQ multiplex PCR; TCRdb's copy has only in-frame clones and lacks some. The sample yields 61,000 or so clones, around 96% seen once. This specimen was CD8+ T cells sorted from blood, taken at week 0. Receptors were obtained from a human donor with alopecia areata.

This chain uses TRBV4-1 with TRBJ2-1, with D unresolved. Trimming removed 3 bases from V and 4 bases from J, with 4 bases in between. This CDR3 contains 12 residues. In germline, CDR1 is MGHRA, CDR2 YSYEKL. CDR3 bases: TGCGCCAGCAGCCATGAATACAATGAGCAGTTCTTC. Translating it yields CASSHEYNEQFF.

The J gene is TRBJ1-6, the V gene TRBV9; D unresolved. The CDR3 runs to 17 residues. Germline assignment: CDR1 SGDLS and CDR2 YYNGEE. Trimming left V 0 bases short and J 7 bases short, with 17 bases between. In DNA, the CDR3 is TGTGCCAGCAGCGTAGATCCCCTCAAGTACCCGAATTCACCCCTCCACTTT. Translated: CASSVDPLKYPNSPLHF.

In DNA form, the CDR3 reads TGCGCCAGCAGCCCCCTTACCGGGACAGGGGGCGATCAAACTAATGAAAAACTGTTTTTT. It yields the protein CASSPLTGTGGDQTNEKLFF. The chain has TRBV5-1 and TRBJ1-4, with 12 bases lining up with TRBD1. Germline CDR1 and CDR2: SGHRS and YFSETQ. V was clipped by 4 bases and J by 1 base; unmatched bases: 14. The CDR3 spans 20 residues. Combining the CDR3 with reference TRBV5-1 and TRBJ1-4 gives the whole variable domain KAGVTQTPRYLIKTRGQQVTLSCSPISGHRSVSWYQQTPGQGLQFLFEYFSETQRNKGNFPGRFSGRQFSNSRSEMNVSTLELGDSALYLCASSPLTGTGGDQTNEKLFFGSGTQLSVL.

This chain links TRBV6-5 with TRBJ1-1; D gene ambiguous. Between the trimmed V and J ends, which lost 8 bases and 1 base, there was a span of 14 bases. Germline V gene data show CDR1 as MNHEY and CDR2 as SVGAGI. The CDR3 spans 14 residues. The CDR3 nucleotides read TGTGCCAGCCGGCGGGGTCTTGGGAACACTGAAGCTTTCTTT. Translating gives CASRRGLGNTEAFF.

This chain links TRBV4-1 with TRBJ2-1; 13 nucleotides match TRBD2. Germline V gene sequence: CDR1 MGHRA, CDR2 YSYEKL. The CDR3 extends over 15 amino acids. V was pared by 4 bases and J by 6 bases, with 3 bases of the junction left unmatched. This CDR3 reads CASSLGTSGANEQFF. The CDR3 coding sequence is TGCGCCAGCAGCCTCGGGACTAGCGGGGCCAATGAGCAGTTCTTC.

The V call is TRBV7-9, the J call TRBJ2-5; 7 bases match TRBD2. Trimming removed 5 bases from V and 5 bases from J; junction bases left unmatched: 5. Germline V gene data show CDR1 as SEHNR and CDR2 as FQNEAQ (reference sequence). The CDR3 runs 13 residues. For the CDR3, the DNA is TGTGCCAGCAGCCGACTAGCTACGGAGACCCAGTACTTC. Its protein product is CASSRLATETQYF.

This rearrangement joins TRBV27 to TRBJ2-3; 7 bases fit TRBD1. The CDR3 spans 17 residues. With V trimmed by 4 bases and J by 0 bases, 10 bases remained unmatched. Germline V gives CDR1 MNHEY, CDR2 SMNVEV (reference sequence). Here the CDR3 reads CASSSIPNRGSTDTQYF. CDR3 bases: TGTGCCAGCAGTTCAATCCCTAACAGGGGAAGCACAGATACGCAGTATTTT.

This clone was found once. This rearrangement joins TRBV7-9 to TRBJ2-1; D is unclear. V shed 4 bases and J shed 5 bases, with 0 bases lying between them. From germline, CDR1 is SEHNR and CDR2 FQNEAQ (reference sequence). CDR3 length: 10 amino acids. Here the CDR3 DNA reads TGTGCCAGCAGCTACAATGAGCAGTTCTTC. Translated, it gives CASSYNEQFF.

This chain links TRBV29-1 with TRBJ2-1; D unresolved. The CDR3 has 10 amino acids. Germline V lookup: CDR1 SQVTM, CDR2 ANQGSEA. V lost 2 bases, J lost 9 bases, and 5 bases lay in between. The CDR3 DNA reads TGCAGCGTTGAACGGGTTGAGCAGTTCTTC. Its translation is CSVERVEQFF.

The CDR3 coding sequence is TGTGCCAGCAGCCCGGGACTAGCCGGTGAGCAGTTCTTC. Translated, it gives CASSPGLAGEQFF. This chain links TRBV27 with TRBJ2-1; 9 bases are a match to TRBD2. V was pared by 6 bases and J by 9 bases, with 6 bases of the junction left unmatched. This CDR3 has 13 amino acids. Germline V gene lookup returns CDR1 MNHEY and CDR2 SMNVEV (reference sequence).

The genes are TRBV7-2 and TRBJ2-3; D gene ambiguous. Per the germline V gene, CDR1 is SGHTA and CDR2 is FQGNSA. V was shortened by 4 bases and J by 6 bases, with 8 bases between the two germline ends. The CDR3 spans 12 residues. The CDR3 reads CASSSIGDTQYF. CDR3 bases: TGTGCCAGCAGCTCCATAGGGGATACGCAGTATTTT.

The rearrangement joins TRBV5-6 to TRBJ1-5; 11 positions match TRBD1. The CDR3 is 14 amino acids. Germline values: CDR1 SGHDT, CDR2 YYEEEE. The V gene end was trimmed by 4 bases and the J gene end by 6 bases; junction bases not matched to a gene: 3. The CDR3 is CASSIGQGAQPQHF. The CDR3 DNA follows: TGTGCCAGCAGCATCGGACAGGGGGCTCAGCCCCAGCATTTT.

The chain is built from TRBV4-3 and TRBJ2-1; D call uncertain. Germline CDR1 is LGHNA and CDR2 is YSLEER. The CDR3 is 13 residues long. Trimming stripped 1 base from V and 6 bases from J, with 7 bases between. The CDR3 bases are TGCGCCAGCAGCCAAGCGGGCACCAATGAGCAGTTCTTC. It encodes CASSQAGTNEQFF.

The rearrangement links TRBV15 to TRBJ2-1, with 9 bases aligning to TRBD2. V lost 5 bases and J lost 6; bases outside the gene matches: 11. The CDR3 totals 16 residues. CDR1 and CDR2 (germline): LNHNV, YYDKDF (reference sequence). The CDR3 nucleotides are TGTGCCACCAGCCGACCCAGCGGGGGGCCGGGCAATGAGCAGTTCTTC. It is translated as CATSRPSGGPGNEQFF.

V usage is TRBV9 and J usage is TRBJ2-2, with 7 bases aligning to TRBD1. In germline, CDR1 is SGDLS, CDR2 YYNGEE. This CDR3 spans 16 amino acids. V lost 3 bases, J lost 3 bases, and 8 bases stayed unmatched. The CDR3, as DNA: TGTGCCAGCAGCGCGACAGGGTTGTCCGACACCGGGGAGCTGTTTTTT. This gives the protein CASSATGLSDTGELFF.

The V gene is TRBV4-1, the J gene TRBJ2-1; 7 nucleotides align to TRBD1. V was pared by 1 base and J by 2 bases, with 5 bases of the junction left unmatched. CDR1 is MGHRA, CDR2 YSYEKL, per germline. There are 16 residues in the CDR3. The chain's CDR3 is CASSQAYRGTYNEQFF. The CDR3, as DNA: TGCGCCAGCAGCCAAGCCTACAGGGGAACCTACAATGAGCAGTTCTTC.

The rearrangement joins TRBV9 to TRBJ2-5, with TRBD2 matching over 8 bases. The CDR3 spans 14 residues. CDR1 and CDR2 (germline): SGDLS, YYNGEE. The junction had 7 bases not matched to a gene; V was cut back by 4 bases and J by 5 bases. CDR3 region: CASSSGTSDETQYF. In DNA form, the CDR3 reads TGTGCCAGCAGCTCAGGGACTAGTGACGAGACCCAGTACTTC.

V usage is TRBV29-1 and J usage is TRBJ2-5, with 14 bases aligning to TRBD2. The J call may be incorrect, as the DNA end agrees better with TRBJ2-7. The germline V gene encodes CDR1 SQVTM and CDR2 ANQGSEA. The CDR3 is 13 amino acids. The CDR3 sequence: CSGGLAGGYEQYF. CDR3 bases: TGCAGCGGCGGACTAGCGGGGGGCTACGAGCAGTACTTC.

The chain employs TRBV29-1 and TRBJ1-2; D gene unclear. Germline CDR1 and CDR2: SQVTM and ANQGSEA. The CDR3 contains 11 residues. Between the trimmed V and J ends, which lost 2 bases and 5 bases, there was a span of 6 bases. The CDR3, as DNA: TGCAGCGTTGAAACTTTATATGGCTACACCTTC. Translated, it gives CSVETLYGYTF.

The chain recombines TRBV29-1 with TRBJ2-5, with a possible D match to TRBD2 (6 bases). The germline V and J ends were trimmed by 6 bases and 4 bases, with 15 bases remaining between them. This CDR3 spans 13 amino acids. Germline loops: CDR1 SQVTM, CDR2 ANQGSEA. The CDR3 is CSVLESGLETQYF. The CDR3 coding sequence is TGCAGCGTCTTGGAGAGCGGGCTAGAGACCCAGTACTTC.

The chain joins TRBV11-2 to TRBJ2-5, with TRBD1 as a possible D gene (6 bases). Germline V CDR1 and CDR2: SGHAT, FQNNGV. The CDR3 totals 15 residues. The V end was cut by 5 bases, the J end by 5 bases, with 18 bases between. The CDR3 DNA reads TGTGCCAGCAGCCAGGGGCACTCCAATGGGGAGACCCAGTACTTC. Protein product: CASSQGHSNGETQYF. Complete variable domain (other parts from reference TRBV11-2 and TRBJ2-5): EAGVAQSPRYKIIEKRQSVAFWCNPISGHATLYWYQQILGQGPKLLIQFQNNGVVDDSQLPKDRFSAERLKGVDSTLKIQPAKLEDSAVYLCASSQGHSNGETQYFGPGTRLLVL.

This chain uses TRBV7-9 with TRBJ2-7; 11 bases match TRBD2. The CDR3 extends over 16 amino acids. V shed 4 bases and J 0 bases; nucleotides not matched to a gene: 5. The germline V gene encodes CDR1 SEHNR and CDR2 FQNEAQ (reference sequence). As DNA, the CDR3 is TGTGCCAGCAGCTACACTAGCGGGGGCTCCTCCTACGAGCAGTACTTC. Its translation: CASSYTSGGSSYEQYF.

V usage is TRBV5-1 and J usage is TRBJ2-7; 13 positions match TRBD2. V shed 0 bases, J shed 3 bases, and the junction held 3 bases outside the gene matches. The CDR3 spans 16 residues. The V gene's germline CDR1 is SGHRS and CDR2 YFSETQ. The CDR3: CASSLEGLAGSYEQYF. The DNA of the CDR3 is TGCGCCAGCAGCTTGGAGGGACTAGCGGGGAGCTACGAGCAGTACTTC.

This rearrangement joins TRBV7-9 to TRBJ2-5; D gene ambiguous. The CDR3 spans 16 residues. V lost 1 base, J lost 1 base, and 13 bases lay in between. Germline V gene data show CDR1 as SEHNR and CDR2 as FQNEAQ (reference sequence). CDR3 bases: TGTGCCAGCAGCTTAGGAGAAAAAAGGCCCCAAGAGACCCAGTACTTC. Translation gives CASSLGEKRPQETQYF.

This rearrangement joins TRBV4-3 to TRBJ2-7, with TRBD2 identical over 7 bases. The CDR3 has 14 residues. V lost 0 bases to trimming and J lost 5 bases; unmatched junction nucleotides: 4. Germline V lookup: CDR1 LGHNA, CDR2 YSLEER. The CDR3 DNA reads as TGCGCCAGCAGCCAAGATCGGGGGGTGCACGAGCAGTACTTC. This encodes CASSQDRGVHEQYF.

The J gene is TRBJ1-1, the V gene TRBV21-1; TRBD1 reflects the table's D call only, with no check against the DNA. TRBV21-1 is a pseudogene segment. This CDR3 has 12 amino acids. The CDR3 DNA reads TGTGCCAAAGGACAGGGCGGACGGAAAGCTTTCTTT. This gives the protein CAKGQGGRKAFF.

V usage is TRBV7-9 and J usage is TRBJ2-7; 10 bases align to TRBD2. This CDR3 spans 16 amino acids. Germline-derived CDR1 and CDR2 are SEHNR and FQNEAQ (reference sequence). V trimming: 4 bases; J trimming: 7 bases; junction bases outside the gene matches: 13. The CDR3 is CASSSRSGGPSGEQYF. The CDR3 DNA reads as TGTGCCAGCAGCTCCCGTAGCGGGGGGCCCAGCGGGGAGCAGTACTTC.